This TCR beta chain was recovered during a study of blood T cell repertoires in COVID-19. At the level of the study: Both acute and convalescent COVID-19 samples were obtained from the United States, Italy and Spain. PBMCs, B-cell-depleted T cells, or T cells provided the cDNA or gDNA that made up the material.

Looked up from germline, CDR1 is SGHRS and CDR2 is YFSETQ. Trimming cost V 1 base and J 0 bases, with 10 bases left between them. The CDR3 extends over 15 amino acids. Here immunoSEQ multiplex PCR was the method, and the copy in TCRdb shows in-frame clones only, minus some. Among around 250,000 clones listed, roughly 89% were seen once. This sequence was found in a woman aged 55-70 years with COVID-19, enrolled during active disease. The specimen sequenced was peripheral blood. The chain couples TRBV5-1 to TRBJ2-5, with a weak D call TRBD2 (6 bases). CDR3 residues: CASSLFGGNQETQYF. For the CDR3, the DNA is TGCGCCAGCAGCTTGTTCGGGGGAAACCAAGAGACCCAGTACTTC.